The 10 T cell receptor beta chains listed next were all sequenced from one sample in a study of vaccination effects on CD4 cells after COVID-19. Their antigens are not known. This table comes from immunoSEQ multiplex PCR, and its TCRdb copy is limited to in-frame clones, with some not included. The sample yields about 54,000 clones, about two thirds seen once. Antigen-specific CD4+ T cells were expanded (with viral peptide pools) by the ViraFEST assay ahead of sequencing. The authors isolated CD4+ T cells after around nine days of culture. Negative nucleocapsid antibody tests before and after vaccination confirmed no previous SARS-CoV-2 infection. The source was CD4+ T cells from PBMCs cultured with SARS-CoV-2 spike peptides, collected before COVID-19 vaccination. The receptors here all came from a human donor who received a COVID-19 vaccine.

In this sample, this clone turned up a few times. The V gene is TRBV7-9, the J gene TRBJ2-1; D not resolved. Trimming left V 1 base short and J 8 bases short, with 6 bases between. Germline CDR1 SEHNR, CDR2 FQNEAQ (reference sequence). This CDR3 has 12 residues. CDR3 in amino acids: CASSLDSYEQFF. CDR3 sequence (DNA): TGTGCCAGCAGCTTAGACAGTTATGAGCAGTTCTTC.

The chain employs TRBV15 and TRBJ2-3; D unresolved. Trimming shortened V by 1 base and J by 4 bases, and 12 bases separated the two germline ends. This CDR3 has 15 amino acids. Germline lookup yields CDR1 LNHNV and CDR2 YYDKDF (reference sequence). The CDR3 DNA sequence: TGTGCCACCAGCAGAGGGAGAGCGTTGGCAGATACGCAGTATTTT. Its translation: CATSRGRALADTQYF.

The chain couples TRBV7-2 to TRBJ2-5; D ambiguous. Germline assignment: CDR1 SGHTA and CDR2 FQGNSA. This CDR3 is built from 15 residues. Trimming took off 3 bases at V and 1 base at J, with 12 bases between the two ends. This CDR3 reads CASSLSSGPQETQYF. For the CDR3, the DNA is TGTGCCAGCAGCTTGAGCTCAGGACCCCAAGAGACCCAGTACTTC.

V is TRBV10-3 and J is TRBJ1-1, with 9 bases aligning to TRBD1. The J segment lost 5 bases and the V segment lost 3 bases, leaving 4 bases of the junction unmatched. CDR3 length equals 14 residues. Per germline, CDR1 ENHRY and CDR2 SYGVKD. The CDR3 bases are TGTGCCATCAGTGAACAGGGGGCTGAGACTGAAGCTTTCTTT. Protein product: CAISEQGAETEAFF.

This chain joins TRBV7-2 and TRBJ1-2; 8 bases line up with TRBD1. The trim removed 6 bases at V and 4 bases at J, leaving 7 bases unmatched. CDR3 length: 14 amino acids. Per germline, CDR1 SGHTA and CDR2 FQGNSA. The CDR3 protein is CASRLGQEFYGYTF. The CDR3 DNA reads TGTGCCAGCAGGCTGGGACAGGAGTTCTATGGCTACACCTTC.

The V gene is TRBV9, the J gene TRBJ1-2; no clear D gene. V was shortened by 3 bases and J by 2 bases, with 2 bases between the two germline ends. In germline, CDR1 is SGDLS, CDR2 YYNGEE. The CDR3 is 11 amino acids. CDR3 in DNA: TGTGCCAGCAGCGCCAACTATGGCTACACCTTC. Its translation is CASSANYGYTF. The entire variable domain, with the rest obtained from reference TRBV9 and TRBJ1-2, is as follows: DSGVTQTPKHLITATGQRVTLRCSPRSGDLSVYWYQQSLDQGLQFLIQYYNGEERAKGNILERFSAQQFPDLHSELNLSSLELGDSALYFCASSANYGYTFGSGTRLTVV.

The chain joins TRBV2 to TRBJ1-5; D is unclear. The CDR3 has 15 amino acids. Trimming cost V 4 bases and J 7 bases, with 17 bases left between them. Germline assignment: CDR1 SNHLY and CDR2 FYNNEI. CDR3 residues: CASSGLGLGKQPQHF. Here the CDR3 DNA reads TGTGCCAGCAGTGGTCTGGGGTTGGGTAAACAGCCCCAGCATTTT. Together with reference TRBV2 and TRBJ1-5, the CDR3 gives the full variable domain: EPEVTQTPSHQVTQMGQEVILRCVPISNHLYFYWYRQILGQKVEFLVSFYNNEISEKSEIFDDQFSVERPDGSNFTLKIRSTKLEDSAMYFCASSGLGLGKQPQHFGDGTRLSIL.

This chain connects TRBV19 to TRBJ1-5, with TRBD1 as a possible D gene (6 bases). This CDR3 region has 16 residues. Per germline, CDR1 LNHDA and CDR2 SQIVND (reference sequence). The V end was cut by 6 bases, the J end by 5 bases, with 20 bases between. This CDR3 is CASRKQGGPKYQPQHF. CDR3 coding DNA: TGTGCCAGTAGGAAACAGGGAGGCCCTAAATATCAGCCCCAGCATTTT.

The V gene is TRBV6-6, the J gene TRBJ2-7, with TRBD1 as a possible D gene (6 bases). The CDR3 totals 15 residues. V was pared by 6 bases and J by 1 base, with 16 bases between. Per germline, CDR1 MNHNY and CDR2 SVGAGI (reference sequence). CDR3 amino acids: CASRPPRTESYEQYF. The CDR3, as DNA: TGTGCCAGCAGGCCCCCCCGGACAGAGTCCTACGAGCAGTACTTC.

This clone was found a few times. The rearrangement uses TRBV2 and TRBJ1-5; D not resolved. Germline lookup yields CDR1 SNHLY and CDR2 FYNNEI. V was cut by 4 bases and J by 1 base, with 11 bases left in between. The CDR3 covers 15 residues. Written as DNA, the CDR3 is TGTGCCAGCAGTGGAGGCGGAACGAGCAATCAGCCCCAGCATTTT. This gives the protein CASSGGGTSNQPQHF.